These 30 T cell receptor beta chains came from one sample sequenced in a study of blood T cell repertoires in COVID-19. Repertoires were generated with immunoSEQ multiplex PCR, while TCRdb's copy carries only in-frame clones and drops some. Among over 40,000 clones listed, more than 80% were seen once. Sequencing was performed on peripheral blood. The source of these receptors is a man in his 70s with active COVID-19.

The rearrangement links TRBV6-5 to TRBJ2-1; 8 bases fit TRBD2. The J segment lost 2 bases and the V segment lost 6 bases, leaving 3 bases of the junction unmatched. This CDR3 spans 14 amino acids. CDR1 MNHEY and CDR2 SVGAGI come from the germline V gene. This chain's CDR3 is CASSLSGAYNEQFF. The CDR3 nucleotides read TGTGCCAGCAGCCTTAGCGGGGCCTACAATGAGCAGTTCTTC.

This clone has more than one count but fewer than ten. The chain has TRBV2 and TRBJ1-6; no firm D call. Between the trimmed V and J ends, which lost 6 bases and 7 bases, there was a span of 13 bases. Germline loops: CDR1 SNHLY, CDR2 FYNNEI. This CDR3 spans 14 amino acids. Here the CDR3 DNA reads TGTGCCAGCAGCCACCCCGGAGGGAATTCACCCCTCCACTTT. Encoded protein: CASSHPGGNSPLHF.

This clone has just one count. The V gene is TRBV10-3, the J gene TRBJ1-6; no reliable D call. Germline lookup yields CDR1 ENHRY and CDR2 SYGVKD. Trimming removed 7 bases at V and 9 bases at J, with 13 bases between. The CDR3 extends over 13 amino acids. The chain's CDR3 is CAINAGLASPLHF. CDR3 nucleotide sequence: TGTGCCATCAACGCCGGGTTGGCTTCACCCCTCCACTTT.

The V call is TRBV28, the J call TRBJ1-2; 9 nucleotides agree with TRBD1. V lost 10 bases, J lost 4 bases, and 4 bases stayed unmatched. Germline V lookup: CDR1 MDHEN, CDR2 SYDVKM. The CDR3 sequence is 12 residues long. The CDR3 here is CAIGTGSYGYTF. The CDR3 region has the DNA TGTGCCATCGGGACAGGGTCCTATGGCTACACCTTC.

This clone was counted a single time. V gene TRBV19 combines with J gene TRBJ1-1; D is perhaps TRBD1 (5 bases). V lost 4 bases to trimming and J lost 3 bases, with 12 bases between them. CDR1 LNHDA and CDR2 SQIVND come from the germline V gene (reference sequence). The CDR3 spans 14 residues. The CDR3 region is CASSTRDFYTEAFF. The DNA for the CDR3 is TGTGCCAGTAGTACCCGGGACTTTTACACTGAAGCTTTCTTT.

The V call is TRBV11-2, the J call TRBJ2-7; TRBD1 matches 7 bases. Germline V gene lookup returns CDR1 SGHAT and CDR2 FQNNGV. CDR3 size: 13 residues. J was trimmed by 5 bases and V by 5 bases; bases with no gene match: 6. The CDR3 loop reads CASSQRQGHEQYF. The CDR3 region has the DNA TGTGCCAGCAGCCAGAGACAGGGCCACGAGCAGTACTTC.

The chain combines TRBV6-5 with TRBJ1-1; D may be TRBD1 (6 bases). Trimming stripped 4 bases from V and 0 bases from J, with 9 bases between. The CDR3 covers 14 residues. Per the germline V gene, CDR1 is MNHEY and CDR2 is SVGAGI. The CDR3 nucleotides are TGTGCCAGCAGTTTAACAGGGATGAACACTGAAGCTTTCTTT. This codes for CASSLTGMNTEAFF.

The chain joins TRBV6-2 or TRBV6-3 to TRBJ1-5, with D possibly being TRBD1 (6 bases). The CDR3 length is 13 residues. The ends were cut back, 2 bases at V and 4 bases at J, with 6 bases in the middle. CDR1 is MNHEY and CDR2 is SVGEGT in the germline V gene. The CDR3 sequence: CASSYGTNQPQHF. The CDR3 coding sequence is TGTGCCAGCAGTTACGGGACAAATCAGCCCCAGCATTTT.

The V and J genes are TRBV3-1 (or the pseudogene TRBV3-2) and TRBJ1-6; D unclear. The CDR3 extends over 16 amino acids. Trimming took off 2 bases at V and 0 bases at J, with 8 bases between the two ends. CDR1 is LGHDT, CDR2 YNNKEL, per germline (reference sequence). Written as DNA, the CDR3 is TGTGCCAGCAGCCAATCAACGAGCTCCTATAATTCACCCCTCCACTTT. It encodes CASSQSTSSYNSPLHF.

V is TRBV24-1 and J is TRBJ2-1; tentatively, D is TRBD1 (5 bases). The CDR3 is 13 amino acids. V lost 6 bases, J lost 2 bases, and 7 bases lay in between. Per germline, CDR1 KGHDR and CDR2 SFDVKD. The DNA of the CDR3 is TGTGCCACCAGTCCAGGGCCCTACAATGAGCAGTTCTTC. This encodes CATSPGPYNEQFF.

The V and J genes are TRBV10-1 and TRBJ2-1; 13 bases agree with TRBD2. Germline CDR1 WNHNN, CDR2 SYGVQD (reference sequence). J lost 0 bases, V lost 7 bases, and 12 bases had no gene match. The CDR3 covers 19 residues. The CDR3 reads CASNGLAGARRDSYNEQFF. DNA of the CDR3: TGCGCCAGCAATGGACTAGCGGGGGCCAGGAGAGACTCCTACAATGAGCAGTTCTTC.

A remark on this clone: Germline and junction disagree at one end, which may indicate a read error. This chain links TRBV4-1 with TRBJ1-1, with TRBD1 matching 9 bases. In germline, CDR1 is MGHRA, CDR2 YSYEKL. This CDR3 region has 19 residues. CDR3 protein: CANSQDPTGTGQLNTEAFF. The CDR3 DNA reads TGCGCCAACAGCCAAGATCCAACCGGGACAGGGCAATTGAACACTGAAGCTTTCTTT.

The gene calls are TRBV5-1 and TRBJ2-1, with D uncertain. The length of the CDR3 is 14 residues. Looked up from germline, CDR1 is SGHRS and CDR2 is YFSETQ. V lost 0 bases, J lost 2 bases, and 6 bases lay in between. The CDR3 DNA sequence: TGCGCCAGCAGCTTGGAGACTGCCTACAATGAGCAGTTCTTC. Amino acids: CASSLETAYNEQFF. Full variable domain (rest looked up from reference TRBV5-1 and TRBJ2-1): KAGVTQTPRYLIKTRGQQVTLSCSPISGHRSVSWYQQTPGQGLQFLFEYFSETQRNKGNFPGRFSGRQFSNSRSEMNVSTLELGDSALYLCASSLETAYNEQFFGPGTRLTVL.

The rearrangement uses TRBV19 and TRBJ2-1; 9 nucleotides align to TRBD2. J lost 4 bases, V lost 4 bases, and 5 bases had no gene match. Germline values: CDR1 LNHDA, CDR2 SQIVND (reference sequence). CDR3 length: 15 amino acids. CDR3 residues: CASSTVAGVYNEQFF. The CDR3 nucleotides read TGTGCCAGTAGTACCGTAGCGGGGGTTTACAATGAGCAGTTCTTC.

This clone showed up just a few times. The V gene is TRBV7-9, the J gene TRBJ1-5; D gene unclear. The CDR3 extends over 13 amino acids. Trimming shortened V by 5 bases and J by 7 bases, and 12 bases separated the two germline ends. Germline loops: CDR1 SEHNR, CDR2 FQNEAQ (reference sequence). The DNA for the CDR3 is TGTGCCAGCAGCCCTCAGATCGGGCAGCCCCAGCATTTT. Residues: CASSPQIGQPQHF.

This chain links TRBV25-1 with TRBJ1-4, with D perhaps matching TRBD1 (5 bases). V lost 1 base and J lost 5, with 8 bases in between. The CDR3 spans 14 residues. Germline values: CDR1 MGHDK, CDR2 SYGVNS. This chain's CDR3 is CASSEWGVNEKLFF. CDR3 DNA: TGTGCCAGCAGTGAATGGGGCGTGAATGAAAAACTGTTTTTT.

This clone was counted once. V gene TRBV27 combines with J gene TRBJ1-5, with TRBD1 matching over 7 bases. The CDR3 loop spans 15 amino acids. Germline lookup yields CDR1 MNHEY and CDR2 SMNVEV (reference sequence). V shed 3 bases, J shed 2 bases, and the junction held 4 bases outside the gene matches. CDR3 coding DNA: TGTGCCAGCAGTTTGAGGGGGCGCGGCAATCAGCCCCAGCATTTT. Encoded protein: CASSLRGRGNQPQHF.

CDR3 nucleotides: TGTGCCAGCAGCTTAGTCCAGGGAGGTTACAATGAGCAGTTCTTC. It codes for CASSLVQGGYNEQFF. This sequence joins TRBV13 and TRBJ2-1; TRBD2 is a possible D gene (6 bases). The CDR3 spans 15 residues. Trimming shortened V by 1 base and J by 4 bases, and 11 bases separated the two germline ends. CDR1 is PRHDT, CDR2 FYEKMQ, per germline (reference sequence).

DNA of the CDR3: TGTGCCAGCAGCTTACCCCCGGGACACTCCACCCCCAATGAGCAGTTCTTC. It is translated as CASSLPPGHSTPNEQFF. The chain joins TRBV12-1 to TRBJ2-1; TRBD1 was called by the table and not checked on the DNA. TRBV12-1 is a documented pseudogene. This CDR3 is 17 amino acids long.

V and J are TRBV30 and TRBJ2-3; D not certain. Trimming left V 0 bases short and J 6 bases short, with 7 bases between. CDR1 and CDR2 (germline): GTSNPN, SVGIG (reference sequence). This CDR3 has 12 residues. CDR3 region: CAWSVAGDTQYF. The CDR3, as DNA: TGTGCCTGGAGTGTCGCCGGGGATACGCAGTATTTT.

The gene calls are TRBV9 and TRBJ2-7, with no clear D. Germline V gene data show CDR1 as SGDLS and CDR2 as YYNGEE. The germline V and J ends were trimmed by 1 base and 0 bases, with 11 bases remaining between them. There are 15 residues in the CDR3. As DNA, the CDR3 is TGTGCCAGCAGCGTAACCGGAGAGAGCTCCTACGAGCAGTACTTC. It specifies CASSVTGESSYEQYF.

This chain links TRBV5-1 with TRBJ2-1; 8 bases line up with TRBD2. Germline trimming cut 3 bases from V and 5 bases from J; bases unmatched to any gene: 4. The CDR3 has 14 amino acids. CDR1 is SGHRS, CDR2 YFSETQ, per germline. The CDR3 here is CASSSLAGNNEQFF. DNA of the CDR3: TGCGCCAGCAGCTCATTAGCGGGGAACAATGAGCAGTTCTTC.

The rearrangement joins TRBV10-1 to TRBJ1-2; unclear D gene. The germline V and J ends were trimmed by 3 bases and 4 bases, with 15 bases remaining between them. Germline CDR1 reads WNHNN; CDR2 reads SYGVQD (reference sequence). The CDR3 covers 15 residues. The CDR3 region is CASSEGRKNPYGYTF. The CDR3 coding sequence is TGCGCCAGCAGTGAAGGGAGGAAGAATCCCTATGGCTACACCTTC.

This clone has only a few counts. The J gene is TRBJ1-5, the V gene TRBV5-6; 10 bases are shared with TRBD1. Germline CDR1 SGHDT, CDR2 YYEEEE. The CDR3 sequence is 16 residues long. J lost 2 bases, V lost 4 bases, and 6 bases had no gene match. The CDR3 DNA reads TGTGCCAGCAGCAAGAGACAGGGGGCAGGCAATCAGCCCCAGCATTTT. Protein sequence: CASSKRQGAGNQPQHF.

The chain combines TRBV24-1 with TRBJ1-2; tentative D call: TRBD1 (5 bases). From germline, CDR1 is KGHDR and CDR2 SFDVKD. The V end lost 9 bases, the J end lost 8 bases, and 24 bases lay between the germline ends. This CDR3 comprises 15 residues. The CDR3 nucleotides read TGTGCCACCCCCCCCCGGGGGAGGAAGGCCCGCGGCTACACCTTC. Translated: CATPPRGRKARGYTF.

This clone has only one observation. The chain uses TRBV9 and TRBJ2-7; weak D call: TRBD1 (5 bases). V lost 0 bases, J lost 2 bases, and 9 bases lay in between. Germline CDR1 and CDR2: SGDLS and YYNGEE. The CDR3 consists of 14 residues. For the CDR3, the DNA is TGTGCCAGCAGCGTAGCTCAGGGCCCCTACGAGCAGTACTTC. This sequence encodes CASSVAQGPYEQYF.

A word on this clone: At one of its ends the junction is not consistent with the germline gene, which may arise from a read error. The chain joins TRBV9 to TRBJ2-3; the match to TRBD2 covers 8 bases. CDR3 size: 17 residues. Germline assignment: CDR1 SGDLS and CDR2 YYNGEE. Here the CDR3 reads CAGSVLGGGLLTDTQYF. The CDR3 DNA sequence: TGTGCCGGCAGCGTTCTAGGCGGGGGGCTGCTGACAGATACGCAGTATTTT.

V and J are TRBV2 and TRBJ2-1, with 7 bases fitting TRBD1. After removal of 8 bases from V and 2 bases from J, the junction contained 9 bases not matched to a gene. This CDR3 region has 15 residues. CDR1 and CDR2 from the germline V gene are SNHLY and FYNNEI. The CDR3 reads CASCYRDRTYNEQFF. The CDR3 nucleotides are TGTGCCAGCTGTTACCGGGACAGAACCTACAATGAGCAGTTCTTC.

The rearrangement links TRBV19 to TRBJ1-4; 7 bases are a match to TRBD1. Trimming took 6 bases from V and 3 from J; bases not matched to a gene: 10. There are 16 residues in the CDR3. From germline, CDR1 is LNHDA and CDR2 SQIVND (reference sequence). CDR3 bases: TGTGCCAGTAGCCCCGACAGGGACGGGGCTAATGAAAAACTGTTTTTT. Its translation is CASSPDRDGANEKLFF.

This sequence joins TRBV10-1 and TRBJ2-1; TRBD1 matches 9 bases. J gave up 6 bases and V 0 bases, and 3 bases lay outside the gene matches. The V gene's germline CDR1 is WNHNN and CDR2 SYGVQD (reference sequence). This CDR3 is built from 15 residues. CDR3 coding DNA: TGCGCCAGCAGTGAGTCGGACAGGGGAGGCAATGAGCAGTTCTTC. Its protein product is CASSESDRGGNEQFF.